These T cell receptor beta chains were read from a single sample in a study of blood T cell repertoires in COVID-19. Sequenced by immunoSEQ multiplex PCR; TCRdb stores in-frame clones only, minus some. The profile covers 190,000 or so clones, with around nine tenths appearing a single time and roughly 6.4% taken by the ten largest. The sample consisted of peripheral blood. These TCRs come from a man aged 60 to 69 who had recovered from COVID-19. Each CDR3 is given without its conserved first and last residue. The D gene is left open where the match is weak.

TRBV4-3	TRBJ1-4	TRBD1	13	ASSQDKGAGEKLF
TRBV7-9	TRBJ1-3	NA	13	ASSSTGNSGNTIY
TRBV7-8	TRBJ1-2	NA	14	ASSLGLRGGENGYT
TRBV7-9	TRBJ2-3	NA	12	ASSLRGGDDTQY
TRBV19	TRBJ2-5	NA	13	ASSDWGGPQETQY
TRBV5-1	TRBJ1-5	TRBD1	12	ASSSGTGKQPQH
TRBV27	TRBJ2-7	NA	12	ASSHLQGSYEQY
TRBV9	TRBJ2-5	NA	13	ASSFGGTPRETQY
TRBV30	TRBJ2-1	TRBD2	14	ASSVSGGRAYNEQF
TRBV5-1	TRBJ2-5	NA	13	ASSLFWAQAETQY
TRBV9	TRBJ1-4	NA	13	ASSATGATNEKLF
TRBV18	TRBJ2-7	TRBD1	14	ASSQQGGHQTYEQY
TRBV2	TRBJ2-7	TRBD1	12	ASSEGDRAHEQY
TRBV10-3	TRBJ1-3	NA	13	AISSGTNSGNTIY
TRBV5-1	TRBJ2-3	NA	15	ASSPLFSTAATDTQY
TRBV5-1	TRBJ2-2	TRBD2	11	ASSPGGTGELF
TRBV7-8	TRBJ2-7	NA	12	ASSPVGRGGEQY
TRBV10-3	TRBJ2-7	TRBD1	15	AISKNPGQGESYEQY
TRBV27	TRBJ2-6	TRBD1	15	ASSFRTGGPGANVLT